Presented here are 20 T cell receptor beta chains from one specimen sequenced in a study of Ad26.COV2.S vaccination and SARS-CoV-2 variants (dated by TCRdb to the early 2020s). Libraries were prepared through the immunoSEQ multiplex PCR assay. The table comes from immuneACCESS by way of TCRdb, which keeps in-frame sequences with V and J called. Part of the clones is missing from these tables; in studies checked, under half for an unresolved V gene and the rest for unknown reasons. The sample has about 480,000 clones on record, around nine tenths of them singletons. The top ten hold roughly 13% of the sample. The treatment or condition label, read with the paper, signifies: some 20 received Ad26.COV2.S at low or high dose, single or two shots; roughly 5 received placebo; per-sample allocation not given. For vaccine and placebo recipients, repertoires were sequenced using samples collected on day 63 after the first injection.

The material sequenced was peripheral blood, taken in a trial of Ad26.COV2.S vaccine versus placebo. Receptor source: a person aged 18-60 years who received the Ad26.COV2.S COVID-19 vaccine or a placebo.

The chain is built from TRBV30 and TRBJ2-1, with unresolved D. Germline V gene sequence: CDR1 GTSNPN, CDR2 SVGIG (reference sequence). There are 12 residues in the CDR3. Trimming removed 3 bases from V and 12 bases from J, with 15 bases in between. CDR3 sequence: CAWRSRMYGQFF. The CDR3 DNA reads TGTGCCTGGAGGAGTCGGATGTATGGGCAGTTCTTC.

J is TRBJ1-2 and V is TRBV14; D is uncertain. The CDR3 totals 12 residues. The V and J ends lost 4 bases and 7 bases respectively, with 10 bases between them. Germline assignment: CDR1 SGHDN and CDR2 FVKESK. CDR3 DNA sequence: TGTGCCAGCAGCCTAACGCGGAGTGGCTACACCTTC. It encodes CASSLTRSGYTF.

V and J are TRBV21-1 and TRBJ1-2; the table names TRBD1, a call not compared with the DNA. TRBV21-1 is tagged as a pseudogene. The CDR3 is made up of 13 amino acids. The CDR3 DNA is TGTGCCAGCAGCAGTGAGGGGGACTATGGCTACACCTTC. This translates into CASSSEGDYGYTF.

This chain uses TRBV4-2 with TRBJ2-2; maybe TRBD2 (7 bases). The V end was cut by 4 bases, the J end by 6 bases, with 24 bases between. Germline V gene data show CDR1 as LGHNA and CDR2 as YNFKEQ. The CDR3 is 18 amino acids. DNA of the CDR3: TGTGCCAGCAGCCGCCAGGGGCCCAGCGGGGCTTCGGCCGGGGAGCTGTTTTTT. Translating gives CASSRQGPSGASAGELFF.

The J gene is TRBJ2-5, the V gene TRBV24-1, with a possible D match to TRBD2 (6 bases). Between the trimmed V and J ends, which lost 4 bases and 6 bases, there was a span of 17 bases. This CDR3 region has 15 residues. CDR1 and CDR2 from the germline V gene are KGHDR and SFDVKD. CDR3 bases: TGTGCCACCAGTGAGCACAGAAGCGGGTTGCAGACCCAGTACTTC. As protein: CATSEHRSGLQTQYF.

V is TRBV29-1 and J is TRBJ1-5; no firm D call. The germline gives CDR1 SQVTM, CDR2 ANQGSEA. Trimming shortened V by 7 bases and J by 9 bases, and 16 bases separated the two germline ends. CDR3 length equals 12 residues. The CDR3 DNA follows: TGCAGCGCCCCTCTCTACGTGGGGCCCCAGCATTTT. It codes for CSAPLYVGPQHF.

This chain uses TRBV2 with TRBJ2-7; D not resolved. This CDR3 region has 10 residues. V was cut by 5 bases and J by 5 bases, with 4 bases left in between. Looked up from germline, CDR1 is SNHLY and CDR2 is FYNNEI. CDR3 sequence: CASSLNEQYF. The CDR3 nucleotides are TGTGCCAGCAGTTTGAACGAGCAGTACTTC.

This chain uses TRBV7-2 with TRBJ1-5; 8 bases map to TRBD1. The CDR3 covers 18 residues. After removal of 1 base from V and 1 base from J, the junction contained 9 bases not matched to a gene. Per the germline V gene, CDR1 is SGHTA and CDR2 is FQGNSA. The CDR3 here is CASSLVSGGPTSNQPQHF. CDR3 DNA: TGTGCCAGCAGCTTAGTGTCAGGGGGCCCCACAAGCAATCAGCCCCAGCATTTT.

This clone occurred a few times. The V call is TRBV5-4, the J call TRBJ1-5; D uncertain. CDR1 and CDR2 from the germline V gene are SGHNT and YYREEE (reference sequence). This CDR3 has 15 amino acids. The V and J ends lost 2 bases and 3 bases respectively, with 12 bases between them. CDR3 DNA: TGTGCCAGCAGCTTTTGGGGTAGCCCCAATCAGCCCCAGCATTTT. Its translation: CASSFWGSPNQPQHF.

The rearrangement uses TRBV19 and TRBJ1-2, with D perhaps matching TRBD1 (5 bases). The length of the CDR3 is 13 residues. The germline gives CDR1 LNHDA, CDR2 SQIVND (reference sequence). Trimming shortened V by 3 bases and J by 3 bases, and 8 bases separated the two germline ends. Written as DNA, the CDR3 is TGTGCCAGTAGTATTGGGGCAGACTATGGCTACACCTTC. Its translation is CASSIGADYGYTF.

The V and J genes are TRBV5-1 and TRBJ2-7; D possibly corresponds to TRBD2 (7 bases). Germline V CDR1 and CDR2: SGHRS, YFSETQ. The germline V and J ends were trimmed by 0 bases and 0 bases, with 13 bases remaining between them. This CDR3 has 16 amino acids. The CDR3 nucleotides are TGCGCCAGCAGCTTGGGTGCGGGGGCCAGCTCCTACGAGCAGTACTTC. Amino acids: CASSLGAGASSYEQYF.

For the CDR3, the DNA is TGCGCCAGCAGCTTGGTCTTGGGGAATGAGCAGTTCTTC. As protein: CASSLVLGNEQFF. The chain recombines TRBV5-1 with TRBJ2-1; no clear D gene. The V and J ends lost 0 bases and 7 bases respectively, with 8 bases between them. From germline, CDR1 is SGHRS and CDR2 YFSETQ. This CDR3 comprises 13 residues.

The chain is built from TRBV14 and TRBJ2-7; D is uncertain. This CDR3 is built from 13 residues. V lost 4 bases and J 3 bases, leaving 10 bases between the germline ends. The germline V gene has CDR1 SGHDN and CDR2 FVKESK. CDR3: CASSRLGLYEQYF. CDR3 nucleotide sequence: TGTGCCAGCAGCCGTCTGGGTCTCTACGAGCAGTACTTC.

The chain joins TRBV7-2 to TRBJ2-1; a weak D match, TRBD1 (6 bases). Trimming cost V 4 bases and J 10 bases, with 14 bases left between them. CDR1 SGHTA and CDR2 FQGNSA come from the germline V gene. This CDR3 has 13 amino acids. The DNA for the CDR3 is TGTGCCAGCAGCTCAAACAGGGTCGGGGAGCAGTTCTTC. Translation gives CASSSNRVGEQFF.

This CDR3 is CAWSNRGEKLFF. The DNA for the CDR3 is TGTGCCTGGAGCAACAGGGGAGAAAAACTGTTTTTT. This chain uses TRBV30 with TRBJ1-4; 7 bases map to TRBD1. V dropped 3 bases and J dropped 8; count of bases not matched to a gene: 3. Germline-derived CDR1 and CDR2 are GTSNPN and SVGIG (reference sequence). This CDR3 contains 12 residues.

Here the CDR3 DNA reads TGTGCCAGCAGCCCACAGGCCGATTATGGCTACACCTTC. Amino acids: CASSPQADYGYTF. The J gene is TRBJ1-2, the V gene TRBV5-6; a possible D gene is TRBD1 (5 bases). Germline V gives CDR1 SGHDT, CDR2 YYEEEE. The CDR3 has 13 residues. Trimming took 4 bases from V and 5 from J, leaving 12 bases between them.

This chain uses TRBV5-1 with TRBJ2-1; the D is unclear. This CDR3 has 15 residues. The ends were cut back, 0 bases at V and 8 bases at J, with 15 bases in the middle. Germline lookup yields CDR1 SGHRS and CDR2 YFSETQ. The CDR3 loop reads CASSLEGPSRDEQFF. The CDR3 coding sequence is TGCGCCAGCAGCTTGGAAGGGCCAAGTCGGGATGAGCAGTTCTTC.

V is TRBV14 and J is TRBJ2-7, with D unresolved. The CDR3 totals 13 residues. CDR1 SGHDN and CDR2 FVKESK come from the germline V gene. V was cut by 0 bases and J by 4 bases, with 7 bases left in between. The CDR3 loop is CASSQDTEYEQYF. Written as DNA, the CDR3 is TGTGCCAGCAGCCAAGATACGGAGTACGAGCAGTACTTC. Complete variable domain (other parts from reference TRBV14 and TRBJ2-7): EAGVTQFPSHSVIEKGQTVTLRCDPISGHDNLYWYRRVMGKEIKFLLHFVKESKQDESGMPNNRFLAERTGGTYSTLKVQPAELEDSGVYFCASSQDTEYEQYFGPGTRLTVT.

Only one count was recorded for this clone. The chain uses TRBV11-2 and TRBJ2-1, with D unresolved. V gave up 6 bases and J gave up 0 bases, with 15 bases separating them. The CDR3 loop spans 16 amino acids. Germline CDR1 reads SGHAT; CDR2 reads FQNNGV. The CDR3 sequence is CASRSPRGDSYNEQFF. The CDR3 nucleotides are TGTGCCAGCAGGTCCCCCCGTGGGGACTCCTACAATGAGCAGTTCTTC. The full variable domain, with the rest looked up from reference TRBV11-2 and TRBJ2-1, is EAGVAQSPRYKIIEKRQSVAFWCNPISGHATLYWYQQILGQGPKLLIQFQNNGVVDDSQLPKDRFSAERLKGVDSTLKIQPAKLEDSAVYLCASRSPRGDSYNEQFFGPGTRLTVL.

The chain links TRBV5-1 to TRBJ1-2, with D perhaps TRBD1 (6 bases). Germline-derived CDR1 and CDR2 are SGHRS and YFSETQ. Trimming shortened V by 3 bases and J by 8 bases, and 14 bases separated the two germline ends. This CDR3 has 13 amino acids. The CDR3 sequence is CASSSGVEWGYTF. CDR3 nucleotides: TGCGCCAGCAGCTCAGGGGTCGAGTGGGGCTACACCTTC.